This T cell receptor (beta chain) was recovered during a study of TIL therapy for anti-PD-1-resistant metastatic lung cancer. V was pared by 5 bases and J by 3 bases, with 10 bases between. The germline CDR1 and CDR2 sequences are SQVTM and ANQGSEA. The CDR3 extends over 12 amino acids. Sequencing used immunoSEQ v3. Libraries were sequenced to 2 million to 2.5 million read pairs (survey) or roughly 4.5-6 million (deep). TCRdb keeps only in-frame clones here, not all; method: immunoSEQ multiplex PCR. The sample records 45,000 to 75,000 clones, around 69% being singletons. The time point was: pre-treatment sample, taken before nivolumab and TIL therapy. This clone was seen only once.

The chain carries TRBV29-1 and TRBJ1-1, with TRBD1 as a possible D gene (5 bases). The sample consisted of blood, taken at baseline. The sequence was obtained from a person aged 25 to 80 with non-small cell lung cancer. Here the CDR3 reads CSVSGGDTEAFF. The CDR3 region has the DNA TGCAGCGTTTCCGGGGGGGACACTGAAGCTTTCTTT.